A single sample gave rise to the 20 T cell receptor beta chains below, sequenced in a study of Tregs in tolerant kidney transplant recipients. Sequencing was performed with immunoSEQ multiplex PCR; in TCRdb, only in-frame clones are kept and a portion is missing. There are 14,000 or so clones in the sample, with 27% held by the top ten. Mixed chimerism was transient after nonmyeloablative marrow transplants from related graft donors. Sample: CD8+ T cells from blood (PBMCs), taken 6 months after the transplant. These receptors were collected from a human patient who received a combined kidney and bone marrow transplant. Some T cells may have originated in the graft donor.

Note on this clone: Read sequence stops 3 residues before the CDR3 end, and the germline J gene provides the missing end. The chain couples TRBV29-1 to TRBJ1-1; weak D call: TRBD1 (5 bases). The CDR3 runs to 12 residues. V lost 8 bases, J lost 3 bases, and 13 bases lay in between. CDR1 is SQVTM and CDR2 is ANQGSEA in the germline V gene. Here the CDR3 reads CSLTRGDTEAFF. The CDR3 bases that were read are TGCAGCCTGACGAGGGGTGACACTGAA.

A word on this clone: The read is 3 residues too short to cover the CDR3 end, so that end is filled in from the germline J gene. V gene TRBV19 combines with J gene TRBJ2-1, with a tentative D call TRBD2 (6 bases). The V end lost 2 bases, the J end lost 4 bases, and 12 bases lay between the germline ends. Germline V gives CDR1 LNHDA, CDR2 SQIVND (reference sequence). The CDR3 has 15 amino acids. CDR3 DNA (partial): TGTGCCAGTAGTATATTCGGGGGACTGTACAATGAG. Translating it yields CASSIFGGLYNE. In full, the CDR3 is CASSIFGGLYNEQFF.

In the case of this clone: The read ends 3 residues early relative to the CDR3; the germline J gene fills the gap. The chain combines TRBV13 with TRBJ2-5, with a possible D match to TRBD1 (5 bases). The CDR3 is 14 residues long. Looked up from germline, CDR1 is PRHDT and CDR2 is FYEKMQ (reference sequence). The V and J ends lost 6 bases and 7 bases respectively, with 18 bases between them. The DNA read from the CDR3 is TGTGCCAGCAGTTCTGCAGGGAAGAGGAGGACC. Protein product: CASSSAGKRRT. The complete CDR3 reads CASSSAGKRRTQYF.

A word on this clone: Coverage ceases 3 residues before the CDR3 finishes, and the germline J gene fills in the end. The chain uses TRBV5-4 and TRBJ2-7; D possibly corresponds to TRBD1 (5 bases). The germline V and J ends were trimmed by 1 base and 4 bases, with 6 bases remaining between them. Germline V gives CDR1 SGHNT, CDR2 YYREEE (reference sequence). The CDR3 runs to 12 residues. The CDR3 sequence is CASSLQGYEQYF. The sequenced CDR3 bases are TGTGCCAGCAGCTTGCAGGGATACGAG.

As for this clone: The read halts 3 residues ahead of the CDR3 end, with the missing end drawn from the germline J gene. This rearrangement joins TRBV14 to TRBJ2-3; maybe TRBD2 (6 bases). The CDR3 has 17 amino acids. Germline CDR1 SGHDN, CDR2 FVKESK. Trimming pared 4 bases from V and 2 bases from J, leaving 19 bases between. The CDR3 bases that were read are TGTGCCAGCAGCCCCCTCAGTGGAGTAGCGGACACAGATACG. This translates into CASSPLSGVADTDT. The whole CDR3 is CASSPLSGVADTDTQYF.

As to this clone: This sample includes further DNA sequences coding for the same CDR3. The covered CDR3 bases are TGTGCCAGCAGCTTCTCGGGGCAGGGGGCGCCCGAG. Amino acids: CASSFSGQGAPE. The whole CDR3 protein reads CASSFSGQGAPEQYF. This chain joins TRBV7-9 and TRBJ2-7; 8 bases fit TRBD1. The CDR3 extends 3 residues past the end of the read, so its final part is completed from the germline J gene. This CDR3 spans 15 amino acids. With V trimmed by 3 bases and J by 6 bases, 10 bases remained unmatched. Per germline, CDR1 SEHNR and CDR2 FQNEAQ (reference sequence).

With respect to this clone: The read ends 3 residues shy of where the CDR3 ends; the end is completed using the germline J gene. The chain couples TRBV7-8 to TRBJ2-7; unclear D gene. The V gene's germline CDR1 is SGHVS and CDR2 FQNEAQ. The CDR3 has 13 residues. Trimming took 5 bases from V and 3 from J, leaving 11 bases between them. CDR3: CASSQATSYEQYF. The part of the CDR3 DNA that was read is TGTGCCAGCAGCCAGGCAACGAGCTACGAG.

As for this clone: The CDR3 extends 3 residues past the end of the read, so its final part is completed from the germline J gene. The chain joins TRBV6-2 or TRBV6-3 to TRBJ2-3; 8 bases are shared with TRBD2. The germline V gene encodes CDR1 MNHEY and CDR2 SVGEGT. This CDR3 is built from 17 residues. CDR3 in amino acids: CASSYSAGGGRNQPQYF. Partial CDR3 DNA: TGTGCCAGCAGTTACTCAGCGGGCGGGGGGCGGAATCAGCCG.

As regards this clone: The read stops 3 residues short of the end of the CDR3; the missing end is completed from the germline J gene. This chain joins TRBV7-9 and TRBJ2-3; TRBD1 or TRBD2 may be the D gene (5 bases each). V was pared by 5 bases and J by 4 bases, with 16 bases between. Germline assignment: CDR1 SEHNR and CDR2 FQNEAQ (reference sequence). The CDR3 length is 15 residues. The CDR3 loop is CASSISSQGADTQYF. The sequenced part of the CDR3 DNA is TGTGCCAGCAGCATCTCGTCCCAGGGAGCAGATACG.

Concerning this clone itself: Read coverage stops 3 residues before the CDR3 terminus; the germline J gene supplies the remainder. This sequence joins TRBV14 and TRBJ2-1; D perhaps matches TRBD1 (7 bases). Looked up from germline, CDR1 is SGHDN and CDR2 is FVKESK. Trimming took off 4 bases at V and 0 bases at J, with 25 bases between the two ends. This CDR3 has 20 amino acids. Here the CDR3 reads CASSPRTGLTLTSSYNEQFF. The covered CDR3 bases are TGTGCCAGCAGCCCCAGGACAGGACTAACGCTGACTAGCTCCTACAATGAG. Filled out from reference TRBV14 and TRBJ2-1, the complete variable domain reads EAGVTQFPSHSVIEKGQTVTLRCDPISGHDNLYWYRRVMGKEIKFLLHFVKESKQDESGMPNNRFLAERTGGTYSTLKVQPAELEDSGVYFCASSPRTGLTLTSSYNEQFFGPGTRLTVL.

Regarding this clone: The read falls 3 residues short of the CDR3 end, and the missing part is taken from the germline J gene. The chain has TRBV7-9 and TRBJ1-2; 7 bases fit TRBD1. The J segment lost 7 bases and the V segment lost 3 bases, leaving 11 bases of the junction unmatched. The CDR3 loop spans 15 amino acids. The germline CDR1 and CDR2 sequences are SEHNR and FQNEAQ (reference sequence). The CDR3 loop reads CASSLRGPMGPGYTF. The part of the CDR3 DNA that was read is TGTGCCAGCAGCTTGAGGGGGCCGATGGGTCCTGGC. The full variable domain, rest sourced from reference TRBV7-9 and TRBJ1-2, is DTGVSQNPRHKITKRGQNVTFRCDPISEHNRLYWYRQTLGQGPEFLTYFQNEAQLEKSRLLSDRFSAERPKGSFSTLEIQRTEQGDSAMYLCASSLRGPMGPGYTFGSGTRLTVV.

Points on this clone: The read terminates 3 residues ahead of where the CDR3 ends, so the germline J gene completes it. V and J are TRBV19 and TRBJ2-7; 9 bases are shared with TRBD1. The CDR3 spans 13 residues. V trimming: 3 bases; J trimming: 5 bases; junction bases outside the gene matches: 2. Germline V gene sequence: CDR1 LNHDA, CDR2 SQIVND (reference sequence). CDR3 bases read: TGTGCCAGTAGTATGGGACAGGGCCACGAG. This translates into CASSMGQGHE. The CDR3 in its entirety is CASSMGQGHEQYF.

Turning to this clone: The missing CDR3 end, 3 residues past where the read stops, is filled in from the germline J gene. V gene TRBV4-1 combines with J gene TRBJ1-5, with 10 bases fitting TRBD1. V dropped 3 bases and J dropped 4; count of bases not matched to a gene: 6. The V gene's germline CDR1 is MGHRA and CDR2 YSYEKL. This CDR3 contains 16 residues. This CDR3 is CASSHTGTGVNQPQHF. The sequenced part of the CDR3 DNA is TGCGCCAGCAGCCACACCGGGACAGGGGTAAATCAGCCC.

In regard to this clone: Read coverage stops 3 residues before the CDR3 terminus; the germline J gene supplies the remainder. The chain has TRBV7-9 and TRBJ2-1, with 8 bases lining up with TRBD1. With 4 bases clipped from V and 5 bases from J, the junction kept 7 bases outside the gene matches. Germline V gene lookup returns CDR1 SEHNR and CDR2 FQNEAQ (reference sequence). There are 15 residues in the CDR3. This chain's CDR3 is CASSSVRTGHNEQFF. Partial CDR3 DNA: TGTGCCAGCAGCTCCGTCCGGACAGGGCACAATGAG.

Worth noting for this clone: The read comes to an end 3 residues before the CDR3 does, leaving the germline J gene to fill in the end. The rearrangement uses TRBV5-1 and TRBJ2-5; possibly TRBD1 for D (5 bases). This CDR3 spans 13 amino acids. Germline CDR1 and CDR2: SGHRS and YFSETQ. The germline V and J ends were trimmed by 0 bases and 2 bases, with 5 bases remaining between them. The CDR3 spells CASSLGQQETQYF. The sequenced CDR3 bases are TGCGCCAGCAGCTTGGGACAGCAAGAGACC.

With regard to this clone: The read is 3 residues too short to cover the CDR3 end, so that end is filled in from the germline J gene. The rearrangement uses TRBV11-1 and TRBJ2-1, with 11 bases matching TRBD1. With 6 bases clipped from V and 5 bases from J, the junction kept 6 bases outside the gene matches. From germline, CDR1 is SGHAT and CDR2 FQDESV (reference sequence). The CDR3 has 15 amino acids. CDR3 bases read: TGTGCCAGCAGTTCGGGACAGGGGGTCCACAATGAG. Amino acids: CASSSGQGVHNE. The full CDR3 is CASSSGQGVHNEQFF.

Comment on this clone: Coverage ceases 3 residues before the CDR3 finishes, and the germline J gene fills in the end. The V gene is TRBV7-8, the J gene TRBJ2-2; D possibly corresponds to TRBD1 (5 bases). Trimming left V 0 bases short and J 0 bases short, with 14 bases between. This CDR3 region has 18 residues. CDR1 is SGHVS and CDR2 is FQNEAQ in the germline V gene. The sequenced CDR3 bases are TGTGCCAGCAGCTTAGCGGGTGGGGCGTTCGCGAACACCGGGGAG. Its protein is CASSLAGGAFANTGE. The CDR3, in full, reads CASSLAGGAFANTGELFF.

On this clone itself: Coverage ceases 3 residues before the CDR3 finishes, and the germline J gene fills in the end. This chain links TRBV5-1 with TRBJ2-1, with 7 bases aligning to TRBD1. The germline CDR1 and CDR2 sequences are SGHRS and YFSETQ. Trimming at V came to 4 bases and at J to 7 bases, leaving 11 bases not matched to a gene. There are 15 residues in the CDR3. The part of the CDR3 DNA that was read is TGCGCCAGCAGCAACGACAGGGTAGGTAGGAATGAG. Encoded protein: CASSNDRVGRNE. The full CDR3 sequence reads CASSNDRVGRNEQFF.

Concerning this clone: Sequencing ends 3 residues short of the CDR3 end; the germline J gene provides the rest. The chain joins TRBV2 to TRBJ2-7; 8 bases match TRBD1. CDR1 SNHLY and CDR2 FYNNEI come from the germline V gene. This CDR3 has 14 residues. With 7 bases clipped from V and 3 bases from J, the junction kept 8 bases outside the gene matches. The CDR3 is CASKEDRDNYEQYF. The DNA read from the CDR3 is TGTGCCAGCAAAGAGGACAGGGACAACTACGAG.

For this clone: The CDR3 end falls 3 residues outside the read, so it is completed with the germline J gene. The chain links TRBV19 to TRBJ2-7; 7 bases line up with TRBD2. Losses at the gene ends were 1 base for V and 2 bases for J; bases not matched to a gene: 11. Germline lookup yields CDR1 LNHDA and CDR2 SQIVND (reference sequence). This CDR3 region has 17 residues. The sequenced part of the CDR3 DNA is TGTGCCAGTAGTATAGTCCTCCCCAGCGGGAACCCCTACGAG. Its translation is CASSIVLPSGNPYE. The full CDR3 is CASSIVLPSGNPYEQYF.